The 7 T cell receptor beta chains below come from one sample, sequenced in a study of human versus mouse CDR3 diversity and MHC coevolution. Libraries were prepared by immunoSEQ multiplex PCR; TCRdb keeps only in-frame clonotypes and omits some of them. Of tens of thousands of clones detected, 93% appear once; the ten largest clones hold about 1.4%. The sequencing sample was made of naive CD4+ T cells from blood. Subset in this sample: CD45RO-negative CD62L-positive naive CD4 T cells. Receptor source: a person between 25 and 70 years old in good health.

The table lists this clone with a count of one. The chain links TRBV28 to TRBJ1-2; D is uncertain. Germline loops: CDR1 MDHEN, CDR2 SYDVKM. V was shortened by 4 bases and J by 2 bases, with 5 bases between the two germline ends. This CDR3 spans 12 amino acids. CDR3 in amino acids: CASSWQNYGYTF. CDR3 DNA sequence: TGTGCCAGCAGTTGGCAAAACTATGGCTACACCTTC.

The chain employs TRBV6-5 and TRBJ1-3; TRBD1 matches at 8 bases. This CDR3 has 15 amino acids. CDR1 is MNHEY and CDR2 is SVGAGI in the germline V gene. V dropped 4 bases and J dropped 4; count of bases not matched to a gene: 6. CDR3 sequence (DNA): TGTGCCAGCAGTTTTTCCGGGACAGGCGGAAACACCATATATTTT. Amino acid sequence: CASSFSGTGGNTIYF.

The chain has TRBV6-1 and TRBJ2-1; a possible D gene is TRBD1 (5 bases). V was shortened by 7 bases and J by 4 bases, with 11 bases between the two germline ends. Germline V gene sequence: CDR1 MNHNS, CDR2 SASEGT. The CDR3 is made up of 13 amino acids. CDR3 sequence (DNA): TGTGCCAGCATTACTACAGGTTACAATGAGCAGTTCTTC. This encodes CASITTGYNEQFF.

The genes are TRBV28 and TRBJ2-5, with unresolved D. This CDR3 is 12 amino acids long. CDR1 MDHEN and CDR2 SYDVKM come from the germline V gene. Trimming stripped 3 bases from V and 5 bases from J, with 7 bases between. The CDR3: CASSFRWETQYF. In DNA form, the CDR3 reads TGTGCCAGCAGTTTCAGGTGGGAGACCCAGTACTTC.

The chain is built from TRBV15 and TRBJ1-1; D is perhaps TRBD1 (5 bases). From germline, CDR1 is LNHNV and CDR2 YYDKDF (reference sequence). The CDR3 is made up of 13 amino acids. Trimming stripped 1 base from V and 7 bases from J, with 10 bases between. The CDR3 sequence: CATSRAGFNEAFF. DNA of the CDR3: TGTGCCACCAGCAGAGCAGGGTTTAATGAAGCTTTCTTT.

Here the CDR3 DNA reads TGTGCCAGTAGTTTGTCACAGGGAAGAGAGACCCAGTACTTC. It yields the protein CASSLSQGRETQYF. J is TRBJ2-5 and V is TRBV19; maybe TRBD1 (6 bases). V was cut by 5 bases and J by 4 bases, with 14 bases left in between. Germline CDR1 and CDR2: LNHDA and SQIVND (reference sequence). The CDR3 loop spans 14 amino acids.

The chain couples TRBV5-6 to TRBJ1-1, with TRBD1 identical over 7 bases. The trim removed 3 bases at V and 0 bases at J, leaving 5 bases unmatched. The CDR3 spans 15 residues. The germline gives CDR1 SGHDT, CDR2 YYEEEE. Here the CDR3 reads CASSWGQPVNTEAFF. CDR3 bases: TGTGCCAGCAGCTGGGGACAGCCAGTGAACACTGAAGCTTTCTTT.